These 24 T cell receptor beta chains were sequenced from one sample in a study of OX40 agonist ivuxolimab in advanced cancers. Profiling relied on immunoSEQ multiplex PCR, and the TCRdb table lists in-frame clones only, not all of them. The sample lists 15,000 to 20,000 clones, around 70% occurring once. The specimen was CD4+ or CD8+ T cells sorted from blood, collected in a trial of the OX40 agonist ivuxolimab. These receptors all come from an adult with an advanced solid tumor such as melanoma, head and neck, liver or kidney cancer.

This clone has a single count. V usage is TRBV14 and J usage is TRBJ2-2; TRBD2 aligns across 11 bases. Looked up from germline, CDR1 is SGHDN and CDR2 is FVKESK. V was pared by 4 bases and J by 5 bases, with 6 bases of the junction left unmatched. The CDR3 totals 16 residues. CDR3 sequence: CASSLGLAGWTGELFF. CDR3 coding DNA: TGTGCCAGCAGCCTAGGACTAGCGGGTTGGACCGGGGAGCTGTTTTTT.

The J gene is TRBJ1-3, the V gene TRBV27; D gene unclear. This CDR3 is built from 12 residues. Germline CDR1 MNHEY, CDR2 SMNVEV (reference sequence). The V and J ends lost 7 bases and 4 bases respectively, with 8 bases between them. CDR3 bases: TGTGCCAGCAATCTTAGCGGAAACACCATATATTTT. Translated, it gives CASNLSGNTIYF.

This clone was observed a handful of times. This rearrangement joins TRBV30 to TRBJ1-1; D possibly corresponds to TRBD1 (5 bases). CDR1 and CDR2 from the germline V gene are GTSNPN and SVGIG (reference sequence). Deletions cut 4 bases from V and 7 bases from J, with 13 bases between. The CDR3 totals 12 residues. The CDR3, as DNA: TGTGCCTGGACATCAGGGAGGATTGAAGCTTTCTTT. This codes for CAWTSGRIEAFF.

This sequence joins TRBV11-2 and TRBJ2-2; D ambiguous. Germline V gives CDR1 SGHAT, CDR2 FQNNGV. The CDR3 has 14 residues. Deletions cut 1 base from V and 6 bases from J, with 9 bases between. The CDR3 nucleotides read TGTGCCAGCAGCTTAGTCGGCGAGTCCGGGGAGCTGTTTTTT. Translated: CASSLVGESGELFF.

CDR3 sequence reads: CASSPTLNTEAFF. DNA of the CDR3: TGTGCCAGCAGCCCTACCTTGAACACTGAAGCTTTCTTT. The chain is built from TRBV6-5 and TRBJ1-1; D gene unclear. The CDR3 runs to 13 residues. Trimming removed 6 bases at V and 0 bases at J, with 8 bases between. CDR1 MNHEY and CDR2 SVGAGI come from the germline V gene.

The chain combines TRBV6-5 with TRBJ1-5, with 8 bases lining up with TRBD1. J was trimmed by 6 bases and V by 2 bases; bases with no gene match: 6. The CDR3 extends over 15 amino acids. Germline V gives CDR1 MNHEY, CDR2 SVGAGI. The CDR3 DNA reads as TGTGCCAGCAGTTACCCCCAGGGGGCTGGTCAGCCCCAGCATTTT. It translates to CASSYPQGAGQPQHF.

This rearrangement joins TRBV2 to TRBJ2-7, with D maybe TRBD1 (5 bases). CDR1 is SNHLY, CDR2 FYNNEI, per germline. This CDR3 spans 11 amino acids. V lost 4 bases and J 6 bases, leaving 7 bases between the germline ends. The CDR3 spells CASSGQPEQYF. The CDR3 bases are TGTGCCAGCAGTGGACAGCCCGAGCAGTACTTC. The whole variable domain, remainder taken from reference TRBV2 and TRBJ2-7, is EPEVTQTPSHQVTQMGQEVILRCVPISNHLYFYWYRQILGQKVEFLVSFYNNEISEKSEIFDDQFSVERPDGSNFTLKIRSTKLEDSAMYFCASSGQPEQYFGPGTRLTVT.

About this clone: A much larger clonotype is one base distant, so this may be a read error. This chain joins TRBV5-8 and TRBJ2-7; TRBD1 matches 10 bases. CDR1 is SGHTS and CDR2 is YDEGEE in the germline V gene. The trim removed 4 bases at V and 5 bases at J, leaving 6 bases unmatched. The CDR3 totals 14 residues. The chain's CDR3 is CASSAGQGIDEQYF. CDR3 in DNA: TGTGCCAGCAGCGCGGGACAGGGGATCGACGAGCAGTACTTC.

The chain joins TRBV18 to TRBJ2-7, with D possibly being TRBD1 or TRBD2 (5 bases each). Per germline, CDR1 KGHSH and CDR2 LQKENI. Trimming pared 5 bases from V and 6 bases from J, leaving 20 bases between. This CDR3 is built from 15 residues. CDR3 in amino acids: CASSFPIGTSFEQYF. The DNA for the CDR3 is TGTGCCAGCTCATTTCCCATTGGGACCTCATTCGAGCAGTACTTC.

The chain links TRBV4-1 to TRBJ2-4; D possibly corresponds to TRBD2 (6 bases). CDR3 length: 13 amino acids. V was clipped by 5 bases and J by 11 bases, with 16 bases between them. Germline CDR1 and CDR2: MGHRA and YSYEKL. The CDR3 nucleotides read TGCGCCAGCAGCGAGGGAGGTTCGGACGTTCAGTACTTC. This encodes CASSEGGSDVQYF.

The V and J genes are TRBV29-1 and TRBJ2-1; 7 bases are shared with TRBD2. This CDR3 comprises 16 residues. Losses at the gene ends were 6 bases for V and 9 bases for J; bases not matched to a gene: 20. Germline assignment: CDR1 SQVTM and CDR2 ANQGSEA. Written as DNA, the CDR3 is TGCAGCGTGGGAGGGTGGTTTGGACATGACCTCGGTGAGCAGTTCTTC. This sequence encodes CSVGGWFGHDLGEQFF.

The J gene is TRBJ2-1, the V gene TRBV2, with no clear D. CDR1 SNHLY and CDR2 FYNNEI come from the germline V gene. Trimming removed 0 bases at V and 5 bases at J, with 5 bases between. This CDR3 comprises 13 residues. As DNA, the CDR3 is TGTGCCAGCAGTGAAGCGTGGGACAATGAGCAGTTCTTC. It translates to CASSEAWDNEQFF.

This clone was detected a few times. The chain has TRBV5-6 and TRBJ1-5; 9 bases are shared with TRBD1. Germline CDR1 is SGHDT and CDR2 is YYEEEE. The CDR3 is 15 amino acids. With V trimmed by 2 bases and J by 5 bases, 5 bases remained unmatched. For the CDR3, the DNA is TGTGCCAGCAGCTTTGGGACAGGGTTCTATCAGCCCCAGCATTTT. It translates to CASSFGTGFYQPQHF.

In its sample, this clone was seen a few times. V and J are TRBV2 and TRBJ1-5; 8 bases map to TRBD1. V gave up 6 bases and J gave up 0 bases; unmatched junction bases: 1. Germline V gene lookup returns CDR1 SNHLY and CDR2 FYNNEI. The CDR3 is 14 residues long. The CDR3: CASSGQGSNQPQHF. CDR3 DNA: TGTGCCAGCAGCGGACAGGGTAGCAATCAGCCCCAGCATTTT.

This chain joins TRBV5-6 and TRBJ1-4; D gene unclear. Germline V gene sequence: CDR1 SGHDT, CDR2 YYEEEE. With 4 bases removed from V and 8 bases from J, the gap between germline ends came to 21 bases. The CDR3 is made up of 16 amino acids. The CDR3 nucleotides are TGTGCCAGCAGCCAAGGACCGGACGCTGGTGGGGAAAAACTGTTTTTT. Translation: CASSQGPDAGGEKLFF.

V and J are TRBV6-6 and TRBJ2-7; TRBD1 matches 8 bases. This CDR3 contains 14 residues. With 4 bases clipped from V and 6 bases from J, the junction kept 8 bases outside the gene matches. Germline V gives CDR1 MNHNY, CDR2 SVGAGI (reference sequence). CDR3: CASSSPDRAAEQYF. The CDR3 DNA follows: TGTGCCAGCAGTTCCCCGGACAGGGCAGCCGAGCAGTACTTC.

This clone has just a few counts. The V and J genes are TRBV11-2 and TRBJ2-3, with D perhaps TRBD2 (5 bases). Germline V gene data show CDR1 as SGHAT and CDR2 as FQNNGV. V lost 6 bases and J 0 bases, leaving 10 bases between the germline ends. The CDR3 is 14 residues long. CDR3 nucleotides: TGTGCCAGCAGGTTTGAGGGTAGCACAGATACGCAGTATTTT. Translating it yields CASRFEGSTDTQYF.

This clone was detected a few times. V is TRBV6-5 and J is TRBJ2-1; D ambiguous. The V and J ends lost 2 bases and 0 bases respectively, with 11 bases between them. Germline lookup yields CDR1 MNHEY and CDR2 SVGAGI. CDR3 length: 16 residues. The chain's CDR3 is CASSYDRWSSYNEQFF. In DNA, the CDR3 is TGTGCCAGCAGTTACGATCGGTGGAGCTCCTACAATGAGCAGTTCTTC.

The genes are TRBV7-9 and TRBJ2-1, with 14 bases aligning to TRBD2. Germline CDR1 reads SEHNR; CDR2 reads FQNEAQ (reference sequence). This CDR3 is built from 16 residues. After removal of 8 bases from V and 8 bases from J, the junction contained 11 bases not matched to a gene. Written as DNA, the CDR3 is TGTGCCAGCCTGACTAGCGGGGGGGGCCCCGGGGATGAGCAGTTCTTC. It is translated as CASLTSGGGPGDEQFF. Full variable domain (remainder filled in from reference TRBV7-9 and TRBJ2-1): DTGVSQNPRHKITKRGQNVTFRCDPISEHNRLYWYRQTLGQGPEFLTYFQNEAQLEKSRLLSDRFSAERPKGSFSTLEIQRTEQGDSAMYLCASLTSGGGPGDEQFFGPGTRLTVL.

This chain uses TRBV2 with TRBJ2-7; the D gene is possibly TRBD1 (6 bases). Germline-derived CDR1 and CDR2 are SNHLY and FYNNEI. The CDR3 runs to 15 residues. Trimming left V 7 bases short and J 0 bases short, with 16 bases between. The CDR3 loop reads CASTGTPPSSYEQYF. The CDR3 DNA sequence: TGTGCCAGCACCGGGACACCCCCGAGCTCCTACGAGCAGTACTTC. The full variable domain, rest sourced from reference TRBV2 and TRBJ2-7, is EPEVTQTPSHQVTQMGQEVILRCVPISNHLYFYWYRQILGQKVEFLVSFYNNEISEKSEIFDDQFSVERPDGSNFTLKIRSTKLEDSAMYFCASTGTPPSSYEQYFGPGTRLTVT.

The rearrangement links TRBV4-3 to TRBJ1-5; D is perhaps TRBD1 (6 bases). CDR1 is LGHNA and CDR2 is YSLEER in the germline V gene. The V gene lost 0 bases and the J gene lost 5 bases, with 14 bases spanning the gap. The CDR3 has 16 residues. The CDR3 here is CASSQDSGGMYQPQHF. As DNA, the CDR3 is TGCGCCAGCAGCCAAGATTCGGGGGGCATGTATCAGCCCCAGCATTTT.

The chain links TRBV6-5 to TRBJ2-1, with 7 bases aligning to TRBD2. Trimming removed 7 bases from V and 14 bases from J; junction bases left unmatched: 8. Per the germline V gene, CDR1 is MNHEY and CDR2 is SVGAGI. The CDR3 has 11 residues. DNA for the CDR3: TGTGCCAGCACCCCTGGGGGGGTGGAGTTCTTC. Its translation is CASTPGGVEFF.

The genes are TRBV7-9 and TRBJ2-7, with unresolved D. V lost 5 bases and J lost 0, with 11 bases in between. The germline gives CDR1 SEHNR, CDR2 FQNEAQ (reference sequence). There are 14 residues in the CDR3. The CDR3 coding sequence is TGTGCCAGCAGCCCCCCCGGCAGCTCCTACGAGCAGTACTTC. Amino acid sequence: CASSPPGSSYEQYF.

The chain recombines TRBV28 with TRBJ1-2; 8 nucleotides agree with TRBD1. Germline lookup yields CDR1 MDHEN and CDR2 SYDVKM. V shed 3 bases and J 8 bases; nucleotides not matched to a gene: 11. CDR3 length: 15 amino acids. The CDR3 sequence is CASSFPGQGARGYTF. In DNA, the CDR3 is TGTGCCAGCAGTTTCCCAGGTCAGGGGGCTCGAGGCTACACCTTC.